These 28 T cell receptor beta chains originate from one sample sequenced in a study of cytomegalovirus exposure and HLA in healthy donors. Clones were sequenced by immunoSEQ multiplex PCR, and TCRdb holds only the in-frame ones, with some missing. The repertoire holds 100,000 to 150,000 clones, with 88% as singletons. Sample: PBMCs. Receptors originate from a man aged 25 to 40 in good health and CMV-seronegative.

The chain carries TRBV6-5 and TRBJ2-5; maybe TRBD2 (6 bases). V was pared by 5 bases and J by 3 bases, with 16 bases between. The CDR3 consists of 15 residues. The V gene's germline CDR1 is MNHEY and CDR2 SVGAGI. CDR3 sequence reads: CASSRLVELKETQYF. As DNA, the CDR3 is TGTGCCAGCAGTCGACTAGTGGAGCTGAAAGAGACCCAGTACTTC.

This chain connects TRBV18 to TRBJ2-7; no definite D call. V dropped 0 bases and J dropped 5 bases, with 5 bases sitting between them. The CDR3 loop spans 12 amino acids. Looked up from germline, CDR1 is KGHSH and CDR2 is LQKENI. As DNA, the CDR3 is TGTGCCAGCTCACCACCAACAAACGAGCAGTACTTC. This sequence encodes CASSPPTNEQYF.

This clone was observed a single time. This chain connects TRBV14 to TRBJ2-5; a weak D match, TRBD2 (5 bases). Germline V lookup: CDR1 SGHDN, CDR2 FVKESK. CDR3 length: 16 residues. V dropped 0 bases and J dropped 0 bases, with 11 bases sitting between them. CDR3 residues: CASSQERGSYQETQYF. The CDR3 coding sequence is TGTGCCAGCAGCCAAGAACGGGGTTCTTACCAAGAGACCCAGTACTTC.

The chain employs TRBV29-1 and TRBJ2-7; tentative D call: TRBD2 (5 bases). Trimming cost V 4 bases and J 4 bases, with 14 bases left between them. This CDR3 contains 13 residues. The germline V gene encodes CDR1 SQVTM and CDR2 ANQGSEA. The CDR3 DNA reads as TGCAGCGTTGGCTTGGGCGGGTTTTACGAGCAGTACTTC. Translation gives CSVGLGGFYEQYF.

The chain combines TRBV5-1 with TRBJ2-7; the D is unclear. The V gene's germline CDR1 is SGHRS and CDR2 YFSETQ. V was pared by 4 bases and J by 3 bases, with 11 bases between. This CDR3 is built from 13 residues. The CDR3, as DNA: TGCGCCAGCAGCCCAAACAGAATCTACGAGCAGTACTTC. Translated, it gives CASSPNRIYEQYF. The whole variable domain, remainder taken from reference TRBV5-1 and TRBJ2-7, is KAGVTQTPRYLIKTRGQQVTLSCSPISGHRSVSWYQQTPGQGLQFLFEYFSETQRNKGNFPGRFSGRQFSNSRSEMNVSTLELGDSALYLCASSPNRIYEQYFGPGTRLTVT.

This chain joins TRBV6-5 and TRBJ1-1; TRBD1 agrees at 10 bases. J gave up 6 bases and V 6 bases, and 7 bases lay outside the gene matches. This CDR3 contains 14 residues. Germline lookup yields CDR1 MNHEY and CDR2 SVGAGI. DNA for the CDR3: TGTGCCAGCAGGCCGACAGGGGGCGGACCTGAAGCTTTCTTT. It yields the protein CASRPTGGGPEAFF.

The chain recombines TRBV10-3 with TRBJ2-1; D is undetermined. Trimming took off 1 base at V and 0 bases at J, with 7 bases between the two ends. CDR3 length equals 15 residues. Germline V gene lookup returns CDR1 ENHRY and CDR2 SYGVKD. CDR3 sequence reads: CAISEYVSSYNEQFF. CDR3 bases: TGTGCCATCAGTGAGTACGTCAGCTCCTACAATGAGCAGTTCTTC.

This chain uses TRBV2 with TRBJ2-7; 9 nucleotides agree with TRBD1. This CDR3 has 13 residues. Germline trimming cut 9 bases from V and 2 bases from J; bases unmatched to any gene: 5. Germline V lookup: CDR1 SNHLY, CDR2 FYNNEI. The CDR3 region has the DNA TGTGCCAGTAAACAGGGGGCTCCCTACGAGCAGTACTTC. It encodes CASKQGAPYEQYF.

The rearrangement joins TRBV28 to TRBJ2-2; a possible D gene is TRBD2 (5 bases). The germline CDR1 and CDR2 sequences are MDHEN and SYDVKM. The CDR3 loop spans 18 amino acids. Trimming took off 1 base at V and 1 base at J, with 16 bases between the two ends. The CDR3 here is CASSLLNRQTKNTGELFF. Written as DNA, the CDR3 is TGTGCCAGCAGTTTATTAAATCGGCAGACTAAGAACACCGGGGAGCTGTTTTTT. The complete variable domain, with remaining parts taken from reference TRBV28 and TRBJ2-2, reads DVKVTQSSRYLVKRTGEKVFLECVQDMDHENMFWYRQDPGLGLRLIYFSYDVKMKEKGDIPEGYSVSREKKERFSLILESASTNQTSMYLCASSLLNRQTKNTGELFFGEGSRLTVL.

This chain connects TRBV5-1 to TRBJ2-7, with 8 bases lining up with TRBD1. The CDR3 is 13 residues long. J gave up 5 bases and V 3 bases, and 4 bases lay outside the gene matches. Germline values: CDR1 SGHRS, CDR2 YFSETQ. The CDR3 sequence: CASSSDRANEQYF. As DNA, the CDR3 is TGCGCCAGCAGCTCGGACAGGGCCAACGAGCAGTACTTC.

The chain recombines TRBV19 with TRBJ2-7, with TRBD2 identical over 8 bases. The CDR3 extends over 17 amino acids. Germline V gives CDR1 LNHDA, CDR2 SQIVND (reference sequence). The V segment lost 0 bases and the J segment 4 bases; nucleotides outside the gene matches: 11. Written as DNA, the CDR3 is TGTGCCAGTAGTATAGAGGGTGTTCGGGAGGGCACGTACGAGCAGTACTTC. This codes for CASSIEGVREGTYEQYF.

The V gene is TRBV19, the J gene TRBJ2-5; TRBD2 matches at 14 bases. Germline CDR1 reads LNHDA; CDR2 reads SQIVND (reference sequence). The V and J ends lost 4 bases and 2 bases, in that order; junction bases with no gene match: 3. There are 16 residues in the CDR3. This CDR3 reads CASSTGTSGRQETQYF. In DNA form, the CDR3 reads TGTGCCAGTAGTACCGGGACTAGCGGGAGACAAGAGACCCAGTACTTC.

The chain combines TRBV19 with TRBJ1-2, with 11 bases lining up with TRBD1. CDR1 is LNHDA, CDR2 SQIVND, per germline (reference sequence). Unmatched junction bases numbered 6, after V lost 3 bases and J lost 0 bases. The length of the CDR3 is 17 residues. CDR3 in DNA: TGTGCCAGTAGTATTTATGGGACAGGGGGTGCTAACTATGGCTACACCTTC. Residues: CASSIYGTGGANYGYTF.

The V and J genes are TRBV30 and TRBJ1-4, with D unresolved. This CDR3 spans 13 amino acids. The ends were cut back, 0 bases at V and 3 bases at J, with 5 bases in the middle. CDR1 is GTSNPN and CDR2 is SVGIG in the germline V gene (reference sequence). The CDR3 spells CAWSVRANEKLFF. DNA for the CDR3: TGTGCCTGGAGTGTACGGGCTAATGAAAAACTGTTTTTT.

This chain joins TRBV21-1 and TRBJ1-5. TRBV21-1 is labeled a pseudogene. This CDR3 is 11 amino acids long. The CDR3 region has the DNA TGTGCCAGCCGCGTCAATCAGCCCCAGCATTTT. Translation gives CASRVNQPQHF.

This sequence joins TRBV10-3 and TRBJ2-1; 12 bases match TRBD2. After removal of 5 bases from V and 1 base from J, the junction contained 12 bases not matched to a gene. The germline V gene encodes CDR1 ENHRY and CDR2 SYGVKD. CDR3 length equals 19 residues. The DNA of the CDR3 is TGTGCCATCAGTTCTCTAGCGGGAGGGCCCACCGGGTCCTACAATGAGCAGTTCTTC. Amino acid sequence: CAISSLAGGPTGSYNEQFF.

This chain joins TRBV4-1 and TRBJ2-7; TRBD2 might be the D (6 bases). The CDR3 covers 15 residues. Germline loops: CDR1 MGHRA, CDR2 YSYEKL. V was clipped by 1 base and J by 4 bases, with 14 bases between them. Written as DNA, the CDR3 is TGCGCCAGCAGCCAAGCCGGGACTGAAATGTACGAGCAGTACTTC. This sequence encodes CASSQAGTEMYEQYF.

The chain joins TRBV11-2 to TRBJ2-1; 8 nucleotides line up with TRBD2. V dropped 5 bases and J dropped 7; count of bases not matched to a gene: 13. The V gene's germline CDR1 is SGHAT and CDR2 FQNNGV. This CDR3 is 16 amino acids long. CDR3 sequence reads: CASSPLTGGPMNEQFF. The CDR3 DNA sequence: TGTGCCAGCAGCCCCCTGACGGGAGGGCCCATGAATGAGCAGTTCTTC.

This clone has just one count. The chain couples TRBV7-3 to TRBJ1-2; 8 nucleotides match TRBD1. The CDR3 sequence is 13 residues long. V gave up 5 bases and J gave up 7 bases; unmatched junction bases: 6. From germline, CDR1 is SGHTA and CDR2 FQGTGA. CDR3 protein: CASSPTGVFGYTF. The CDR3 bases are TGTGCCAGCAGCCCGACAGGGGTCTTTGGCTACACCTTC.

V usage is TRBV6-5 and J usage is TRBJ2-1, with 7 nucleotides matching TRBD2. CDR1 and CDR2 (germline): MNHEY, SVGAGI. The CDR3 has 15 residues. The junction had 9 bases not matched to a gene; V was cut back by 7 bases and J by 3 bases. The chain's CDR3 is CASTPEGLNYNEQFF. CDR3 DNA: TGTGCCAGCACTCCCGAGGGACTAAACTACAATGAGCAGTTCTTC.

This chain joins TRBV7-2 and TRBJ2-3, with 10 bases that match TRBD2. Germline V gene sequence: CDR1 SGHTA, CDR2 FQGNSA. V shed 5 bases, J shed 3 bases, and the junction held 5 bases outside the gene matches. The CDR3 has 15 residues. The CDR3 coding sequence is TGTGCCAGCAGCCCTAGCGGGAGTGGGACAGATACGCAGTATTTT. Residues: CASSPSGSGTDTQYF.

V is TRBV27 and J is TRBJ1-5; a possible D gene is TRBD1 (5 bases). The CDR3 runs 14 residues. The V gene's germline CDR1 is MNHEY and CDR2 SMNVEV (reference sequence). V was cut by 6 bases and J by 0 bases, with 9 bases left in between. This CDR3 is CASSDSYSNQPQHF. CDR3 coding DNA: TGTGCCAGCAGCGACAGTTATAGCAATCAGCCCCAGCATTTT.

The J gene is TRBJ2-3, the V gene TRBV10-2; 11 bases fit TRBD2. This CDR3 has 16 amino acids. J gave up 5 bases and V 3 bases, and 7 bases lay outside the gene matches. Germline lookup yields CDR1 WSHSY and CDR2 SAAADI. The CDR3: CASSDRVAGGLDTQYF. The CDR3 DNA reads as TGCGCCAGCAGTGATAGGGTAGCGGGAGGGCTAGATACGCAGTATTTT.

The V call is TRBV7-2, the J call TRBJ1-3; tentatively, D is TRBD1 (5 bases). The ends were cut back, 3 bases at V and 1 base at J, with 10 bases in the middle. From germline, CDR1 is SGHTA and CDR2 FQGNSA. This CDR3 comprises 15 residues. The CDR3 DNA is TGTGCCAGCAGCTTCACCGGGGGGTCTGGAAACACCATATATTTT. Protein sequence: CASSFTGGSGNTIYF. Looking up the rest from reference TRBV7-2 and TRBJ1-3 gives the full variable domain: GAGVSQSPSNKVTEKGKDVELRCDPISGHTALYWYRQSLGQGLEFLIYFQGNSAPDKSGLPSDRFSAERTGGSVSTLTIQRTQQEDSAVYLCASSFTGGSGNTIYFGEGSWLTVV.

The rearrangement uses TRBV27 and TRBJ1-3; no firm D call. The CDR3 contains 14 residues. V lost 5 bases and J lost 4, with 12 bases in between. Per the germline V gene, CDR1 is MNHEY and CDR2 is SMNVEV (reference sequence). Here the CDR3 DNA reads TGTGCCAGCAGTAAGGGAGCGGGAGGAAACACCATATATTTT. This encodes CASSKGAGGNTIYF.

This chain uses TRBV7-9 with TRBJ2-3; weak D call: TRBD1 (6 bases). Per the germline V gene, CDR1 is SEHNR and CDR2 is FQNEAQ (reference sequence). The V gene lost 5 bases and the J gene lost 4 bases, with 19 bases spanning the gap. There are 16 residues in the CDR3. CDR3 protein: CASSPLTGVGPDTQYF. The CDR3 DNA reads TGTGCCAGCAGCCCATTGACAGGCGTTGGCCCAGATACGCAGTATTTT.

The chain is built from TRBV13 and TRBJ2-1; D is unresolved. CDR1 is PRHDT, CDR2 FYEKMQ, per germline (reference sequence). Trimming removed 5 bases at V and 4 bases at J, with 18 bases between. The CDR3 is made up of 16 amino acids. As DNA, the CDR3 is TGTGCCAGCAGCCTCCTAGAAGAATGGTCATACAATGAGCAGTTCTTC. It codes for CASSLLEEWSYNEQFF.

The rearrangement joins TRBV4-3 to TRBJ2-7; no clear D gene. CDR1 and CDR2 (germline): LGHNA, YSLEER. Trimming shortened V by 0 bases and J by 3 bases, and 6 bases separated the two germline ends. The CDR3 length is 13 residues. CDR3 nucleotides: TGCGCCAGCAGCCAAGAGGTCAGCTACGAGCAGTACTTC. This sequence encodes CASSQEVSYEQYF.